This T cell receptor (beta chain) was sequenced during a study of a mutant IDH1 vaccine in newly diagnosed glioma. Study overall: Patients were started on vaccination 4-6 weeks after radiotherapy alone, or with temozolomide cycles. General study findings and limits: Altogether, around 93% of patients exhibited vaccine-induced immune responses.

As for time point: week 47, end of study. One vaccine dose held 300 ug of mutant IDH1 20-mer peptide and came with topical imiquimod. CDR1 and CDR2 (germline): SEHNR, FQNEAQ (reference sequence). The V gene lost 5 bases and the J gene lost 6 bases, with 13 bases spanning the gap. There are 14 residues in the CDR3. Notes on this clone: Its target is unknown.

The table came from immunoSEQ multiplex PCR; TCRdb's copy has only in-frame clones and leaves some out. Here the sample spans under 15,000 clones, just over 75% being singletons. Source: PBMCs, taken from a glioma patient whose treatment included an IDH1 peptide vaccine. This chain uses TRBV7-9 with TRBJ1-4; D is ambiguous. The receptor was isolated from a woman between 40 and 50 years old with glioma. In DNA form, the CDR3 reads TGTGCCAGCAGCCAGACGGTTCTAGATGAAAAACTGTTTTTT. Amino acid sequence: CASSQTVLDEKLFF.